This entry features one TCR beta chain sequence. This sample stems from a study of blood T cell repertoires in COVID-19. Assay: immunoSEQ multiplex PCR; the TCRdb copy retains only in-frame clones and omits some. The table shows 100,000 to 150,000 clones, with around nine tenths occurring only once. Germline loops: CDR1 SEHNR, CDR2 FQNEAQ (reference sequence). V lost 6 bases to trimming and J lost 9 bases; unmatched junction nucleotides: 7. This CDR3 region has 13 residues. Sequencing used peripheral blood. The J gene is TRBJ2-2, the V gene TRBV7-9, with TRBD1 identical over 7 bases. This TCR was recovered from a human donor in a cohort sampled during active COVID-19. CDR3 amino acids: CASRRDSDRELFF. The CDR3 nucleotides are TGTGCCAGCAGACGGGACAGTGATCGGGAGCTGTTTTTT.